This entry lists 19 T cell receptor beta chains sequenced from one sample in a study of T cells expressing NK-cell markers. For each CDR3 protein, TCRdb gives one entry from its re-call of the 5' RACE reads, without DNA. This sample lists about 260,000 distinct CDR3 sequences; its ten largest clones have 4.2%. The sequencing input was blood T cells: a sorted CD56 or NKG2C T cell subset, CD4+ or CD8+ T cells, or bulk PBMC T cells (not recorded which). The receptors were sampled from a woman between 18 and 75 years old in good health.

The V gene is TRBV12-3 or TRBV12-4, the J gene TRBJ2-2; TCRdb's assignment of TRBD1 cannot be checked, as there is no DNA. The CDR3 is 14 amino acids. Here the CDR3 reads CASRGDGGTGELFF.

V and J are TRBV10-3 and TRBJ2-2; TCRdb reports TRBD2, a call that lacks DNA to check it against. The CDR3 is 15 amino acids. Germline V lookup: CDR1 ENHRY, CDR2 SYGVKD. This chain's CDR3 is CAIRVAASNTGELFF.

This chain connects TRBV12-3 or TRBV12-4 to TRBJ1-6; the D call of TRBD1 rests on TCRdb alone, since no DNA is present to check it. The CDR3 loop spans 14 amino acids. The chain's CDR3 is CASSPRDTNSPLHF.

The J gene is TRBJ2-1, the V gene TRBV11-2; absent DNA, TCRdb's TRBD2 call cannot be checked. The V gene's germline CDR1 is SGHAT and CDR2 FQNNGV. The CDR3 length is 14 residues. The CDR3 spells CASILGGLTNEQFF.

This sequence joins TRBV5-1 and TRBJ1-4. This CDR3 contains 14 residues. Germline values: CDR1 SGHRS, CDR2 YFSETQ. The chain's CDR3 is CASSLPYTNEKLFF.

The CDR3 reads CASGQSGGNTGELFF. The chain is built from TRBV7-2 and TRBJ2-2; without DNA, the TCRdb call of TRBD1 cannot be checked. The CDR3 runs 15 residues. CDR1 is SGHTA, CDR2 FQGNSA, per germline.

The rearrangement uses TRBV19 and TRBJ2-2. CDR3 size: 15 residues. Germline V gene lookup returns CDR1 LNHDA and CDR2 SQIVND (reference sequence). The CDR3 loop reads CASSIWLKNTGELFF. Based on the CDR3 plus reference TRBV19 and TRBJ2-2, the full variable domain is DGGITQSPKYLFRKEGQNVTLSCEQNLNHDAMYWYRQDPGQGLRLIYYSQIVNDFQKGDIAEGYSVSREKKESFPLTVTSAQKNPTAFYLCASSIWLKNTGELFFGEGSRLTVL.

The chain uses TRBV20-1 and TRBJ2-2; TCRdb gives TRBD2 as the D gene, but with no DNA this cannot be confirmed. Germline lookup yields CDR1 DFQATT and CDR2 SNEGSKA (reference sequence). There are 12 residues in the CDR3. CDR3 sequence reads: CSASVTMGELFF.

The chain uses TRBV12-3 or TRBV12-4 and TRBJ1-1. The CDR3 spans 12 residues. This chain's CDR3 is CASTVRNTEAFF.

V gene TRBV7-9 combines with J gene TRBJ1-3; TCRdb calls TRBD1, which cannot be checked without DNA. This CDR3 is 15 amino acids long. CDR1 and CDR2 (germline): SEHNR, FQNEAQ (reference sequence). The CDR3 here is CANTKDRSGGNTIYF.

The chain links TRBV27 to TRBJ2-2; the TRBD2 assignment by TCRdb is unverifiable without DNA. The CDR3 is 14 amino acids. Germline V lookup: CDR1 MNHEY, CDR2 SMNVEV (reference sequence). CDR3 region: CASRRLDISGELFF.

The V call is TRBV11-1, the J call TRBJ2-2; TCRdb's D gene call, TRBD1, goes unchecked for lack of DNA. This CDR3 spans 16 amino acids. Germline CDR1 is SGHAT and CDR2 is FQDESV (reference sequence). CDR3: CASSSGDSSNTGELFF.

The J gene is TRBJ1-2, the V gene TRBV20-1; TCRdb proposes TRBD1, but this gene call is untestable without DNA. The length of the CDR3 is 13 residues. Per the germline V gene, CDR1 is DFQATT and CDR2 is SNEGSKA (reference sequence). CDR3 amino acids: CSGGDGNNYGYTF.

The CDR3 loop reads CASSYFPPVVTGATDTQYF. The V gene is TRBV6-5, the J gene TRBJ2-3; TCRdb calls TRBD1, which cannot be checked without DNA. The CDR3 spans 19 residues. CDR1 is MNHEY and CDR2 is SVGAGI in the germline V gene.

The CDR3 loop reads CSARDTGANVLTF. The chain links TRBV20-1 to TRBJ2-6. The germline V gene encodes CDR1 DFQATT and CDR2 SNEGSKA (reference sequence). The CDR3 contains 13 residues.

The CDR3 here is CASSTPAGKGTDTQYF. The chain links TRBV28 to TRBJ2-3; the TCRdb D gene call, TRBD1, has no DNA to confirm it. This CDR3 has 16 amino acids. The germline V gene encodes CDR1 MDHEN and CDR2 SYDVKM.

This chain links TRBV5-1 with TRBJ1-2. Germline V CDR1 and CDR2: SGHRS, YFSETQ. The CDR3 runs 15 residues. CDR3 loop: CASSGPGEGWYGYTF.

The chain joins TRBV11-2 to TRBJ2-3; TCRdb's assignment of TRBD1 cannot be checked, as there is no DNA. Germline V CDR1 and CDR2: SGHAT, FQNNGV. The CDR3 sequence is 15 residues long. CDR3: CASSPTDRITDTQYF.

This chain uses TRBV27 with TRBJ1-1; as DNA is missing, the TRBD1 call by TCRdb cannot be tested. Germline V CDR1 and CDR2: MNHEY, SMNVEV (reference sequence). The CDR3 has 15 residues. CDR3 sequence reads: CASSTGGIGNTEAFF.